The T cell receptor beta chain described here comes from a study of blood T cell repertoires in COVID-19. Looking at the study overall: COVID-19 samples collected from the United States, Italy and Spain covered acute and convalescent phases.

Germline-derived CDR1 and CDR2 are SGHRS and YFSETQ. This CDR3 region has 14 residues. The ends were cut back, 2 bases at V and 0 bases at J, with 7 bases in the middle. Original methodology: For nucleated cells, counts were estimated from reference gene primer amplification. Assay: immunoSEQ multiplex PCR; the TCRdb copy retains only in-frame clones and omits some. The DNA was the basis for D and trimming; V, J and clone size are from that table. The profile shows 80,000 or so clones, roughly 80% of them singletons. The source is a woman in her 70s with acute or convalescent COVID-19. The gene calls are TRBV5-1 and TRBJ2-3; D remains unclear. The sequenced sample was peripheral blood. In nucleotides, the CDR3 is TGCGCCAGCAGCTTTGACAAAAGCACAGATACGCAGTATTTT. It encodes CASSFDKSTDTQYF.